What follows are 30 T cell receptor beta chains derived from one specimen sequenced in a study of cytomegalovirus exposure and HLA in healthy donors. Researchers ran the PCR with 60 Vbeta and 13 Jbeta primers. TCRdb keeps only in-frame clones here, not all; method: immunoSEQ multiplex PCR. The data hold tens of thousands of clones, with more than 60% observed a single time. Sequenced sample: PBMCs. Every receptor here comes from a woman aged 40 to 49 in good health and CMV-seropositive.

The chain recombines TRBV6-1 with TRBJ1-5; 7 positions match TRBD1. Germline trimming cut 6 bases from V and 1 base from J; bases unmatched to any gene: 6. This CDR3 spans 15 amino acids. Germline CDR1 MNHNS, CDR2 SASEGT. In DNA form, the CDR3 reads TGTGCCAGCAGGCAGGGGGGCCCGAGCAATCAGCCCCAGCATTTT. Residues: CASRQGGPSNQPQHF.

This clone appeared a few times. V usage is TRBV10-1 and J usage is TRBJ2-1; 7 positions match TRBD1. Germline CDR1 is WNHNN and CDR2 is SYGVQD (reference sequence). With 5 bases clipped from V and 6 bases from J, the junction kept 10 bases outside the gene matches. The CDR3 contains 15 residues. CDR3 bases: TGCGCCAGCAGTCCTGAAACAGGGGTGTCCAATGAGCAGTTCTTC. Translation gives CASSPETGVSNEQFF.

This chain joins TRBV7-9 and TRBJ1-1, with 12 bases fitting TRBD1. Germline assignment: CDR1 SEHNR and CDR2 FQNEAQ (reference sequence). This CDR3 is 18 amino acids long. V dropped 5 bases and J dropped 3; count of bases not matched to a gene: 13. DNA of the CDR3: TGTGCCAGCAGCCCTGAGGGGACAGGGGGCGGGGAGGACACTGAAGCTTTCTTT. It specifies CASSPEGTGGGEDTEAFF.

The chain uses TRBV29-1 and TRBJ2-2; D gene unclear. Germline V gene lookup returns CDR1 SQVTM and CDR2 ANQGSEA. This CDR3 region has 13 residues. V gave up 4 bases and J gave up 2 bases, with 8 bases separating them. The CDR3 is CSVGQSNTGELFF. CDR3 in DNA: TGCAGCGTTGGCCAGTCTAACACCGGGGAGCTGTTTTTT.

V gene TRBV6-6 combines with J gene TRBJ1-2; a possible D gene is TRBD1 (5 bases). Germline V lookup: CDR1 MNHNY, CDR2 SVGAGI (reference sequence). This CDR3 contains 13 residues. With 8 bases removed from V and 7 bases from J, the gap between germline ends came to 17 bases. The CDR3 DNA follows: TGTGCCAGCGTCCCGGGGGGAGTAGGTGGCTACACCTTC. Translation: CASVPGGVGGYTF.

The count of this clone is one. The CDR3 protein is CASSEALAGRGYTF. CDR3 coding DNA: TGTGCCAGCAGTGAAGCTCTGGCAGGGAGGGGCTACACCTTC. This chain joins TRBV25-1 and TRBJ1-2; D may be TRBD1 (5 bases). CDR3 length equals 14 residues. The germline gives CDR1 MGHDK, CDR2 SYGVNS. Trimming took off 2 bases at V and 8 bases at J, with 15 bases between the two ends.

This clone was found once. This chain joins TRBV7-2 and TRBJ1-1; 7 positions match TRBD1. From germline, CDR1 is SGHTA and CDR2 FQGNSA. The V segment lost 5 bases and the J segment 1 base; nucleotides outside the gene matches: 4. CDR3 size: 14 residues. The CDR3 protein is CASSTRTGNTEAFF. The CDR3 nucleotides are TGTGCCAGCAGCACTAGGACAGGGAACACTGAAGCTTTCTTT.

The chain recombines TRBV5-1 with TRBJ1-5; 11 bases map to TRBD1. Germline CDR1 is SGHRS and CDR2 is YFSETQ. This CDR3 spans 16 amino acids. The junction had 2 bases not matched to a gene; V was cut back by 0 bases and J by 3 bases. The CDR3 loop reads CASSLGDRGFNQPQHF. In DNA, the CDR3 is TGCGCCAGCAGCTTGGGGGACAGGGGGTTCAATCAGCCCCAGCATTTT.

CDR3 region: CASSRVSGDRGSPYGYTF. The CDR3 coding sequence is TGTGCCAGCAGTCGAGTTTCAGGGGACAGGGGATCTCCCTATGGCTACACCTTC. The chain combines TRBV7-2 with TRBJ1-2, with 10 bases that match TRBD1. After removal of 6 bases from V and 4 bases from J, the junction contained 17 bases not matched to a gene. Germline loops: CDR1 SGHTA, CDR2 FQGNSA. CDR3 size: 18 residues.

This clone is a singleton in its sample. The gene calls are TRBV28 and TRBJ1-1; TRBD1 aligns across 7 bases. Germline V gene data show CDR1 as MDHEN and CDR2 as SYDVKM. V lost 5 bases and J lost 6; bases outside the gene matches: 12. The CDR3 spans 15 residues. Written as DNA, the CDR3 is TGTGCCAGCAGTCCGGCCCAGACAGGGACGGCTGAAGCTTTCTTT. The encoded protein is CASSPAQTGTAEAFF.

The CDR3 sequence is CAWRIMAGGTPGANVLTF. The DNA of the CDR3 is TGTGCCTGGAGAATAATGGCAGGGGGCACCCCTGGGGCCAACGTCCTGACTTTC. The chain couples TRBV30 to TRBJ2-6; 8 bases are shared with TRBD1. Trimming took 3 bases from V and 2 from J; bases not matched to a gene: 12. The CDR3 spans 18 residues. CDR1 is GTSNPN and CDR2 is SVGIG in the germline V gene (reference sequence).

In its sample, this clone was seen a few times. The chain has TRBV7-2 and TRBJ2-6; no firm D call. V was shortened by 2 bases and J by 4 bases, with 3 bases between the two germline ends. This CDR3 contains 13 residues. The germline V gene has CDR1 SGHTA and CDR2 FQGNSA. CDR3: CASSLPGANVLTF. In DNA form, the CDR3 reads TGTGCCAGCAGCTTACCGGGGGCCAACGTCCTGACTTTC.

The rearrangement links TRBV2 to TRBJ2-3; 11 nucleotides line up with TRBD2. This CDR3 has 19 residues. Germline V gene sequence: CDR1 SNHLY, CDR2 FYNNEI. The V gene end was trimmed by 6 bases and the J gene end by 3 bases; junction bases not matched to a gene: 17. The CDR3 reads CASRPGLAGAWGGTDTQYF. The CDR3 DNA is TGTGCCAGCAGGCCCGGACTAGCGGGCGCCTGGGGAGGGACAGATACGCAGTATTTT.

This sequence joins TRBV7-6 and TRBJ1-2, with D possibly matching TRBD1 (5 bases). The CDR3 has 16 residues. From germline, CDR1 is SGHVS and CDR2 FNYEAQ. V was cut by 1 base and J by 4 bases, with 16 bases left in between. This CDR3 is CASSLGVAGEVYGYTF. In DNA, the CDR3 is TGTGCCAGCAGCTTAGGGGTGGCGGGGGAGGTCTATGGCTACACCTTC.

V and J are TRBV4-1 and TRBJ2-3, with D maybe TRBD1 (5 bases). The V and J ends lost 0 bases and 2 bases respectively, with 9 bases between them. The CDR3 runs to 15 residues. From germline, CDR1 is MGHRA and CDR2 YSYEKL. The CDR3 DNA follows: TGCGCCAGCAGCCAAGAGACAGATGACACAGATACGCAGTATTTT. Its protein is CASSQETDDTDTQYF.

V gene TRBV6-1 combines with J gene TRBJ1-5; no reliable D call. Germline CDR1 reads MNHNS; CDR2 reads SASEGT. V was cut by 2 bases and J by 3 bases, with 8 bases left in between. This CDR3 is built from 14 residues. The CDR3 DNA reads TGTGCCAGCAGTGAATGGGCTTTCAATCAGCCCCAGCATTTT. It codes for CASSEWAFNQPQHF.

This chain connects TRBV12-5 to TRBJ1-6; 10 nucleotides agree with TRBD1. V shed 6 bases and J 9 bases; nucleotides not matched to a gene: 5. This CDR3 is built from 14 residues. Per the germline V gene, CDR1 is LGHNT and CDR2 is FRNRAP. The CDR3, as DNA: TGTGCTAGTGGCGCCGGGACAGGGGTTTCACCCCTCCACTTT. Translation gives CASGAGTGVSPLHF. Full variable domain (outside the CDR3, taken from reference TRBV12-5 and TRBJ1-6): DARVTQTPRHKVTEMGQEVTMRCQPILGHNTVFWYRQTMMQGLELLAYFRNRAPLDDSGMPKDRFSAEMPDATLATLKIQPSEPRDSAVYFCASGAGTGVSPLHFGNGTRLTVT.

The sample holds one count of this clone. V and J are TRBV9 and TRBJ1-2; D is ambiguous. The germline gives CDR1 SGDLS, CDR2 YYNGEE. The CDR3 runs to 11 residues. V gave up 5 bases and J gave up 7 bases, with 9 bases separating them. The CDR3 region has the DNA TGTGCCAGCAGTCGCGAAGCTGGCTACACCTTC. Encoded protein: CASSREAGYTF.

The chain combines TRBV30 with TRBJ2-3; 9 bases are shared with TRBD1. The trim removed 1 base at V and 3 bases at J, leaving 5 bases unmatched. Germline V gives CDR1 GTSNPN, CDR2 SVGIG (reference sequence). This CDR3 has 15 residues. In DNA form, the CDR3 reads TGTGCCTGGAGTGCGGGACAGGGAGGAACAGATACGCAGTATTTT. Protein product: CAWSAGQGGTDTQYF.

This clone is categorized as large. The chain has TRBV4-2 and TRBJ2-7; weak D call: TRBD1 (6 bases). This CDR3 has 15 amino acids. Germline V gene lookup returns CDR1 LGHNA and CDR2 YNFKEQ. Trimming removed 3 bases at V and 3 bases at J, with 15 bases between. The CDR3 spells CASSQSWDILYEQYF. The CDR3 nucleotides are TGTGCCAGCAGCCAGAGCTGGGACATACTCTACGAGCAGTACTTC.

The table lists this clone with a count of one. The V gene is TRBV6-1, the J gene TRBJ2-3; TRBD1 is a possible D gene (6 bases). Germline V gene sequence: CDR1 MNHNS, CDR2 SASEGT. The CDR3 spans 15 residues. V gave up 2 bases and J gave up 5 bases, with 14 bases separating them. The CDR3 is CASSEWAGEKDTQYF. CDR3 bases: TGTGCCAGCAGTGAATGGGCAGGGGAGAAAGATACGCAGTATTTT.

CDR3 bases: TGTGCCAGCAGCTTGGACAGGGGTAGCAATCAGCCCCAGCATTTT. As protein: CASSLDRGSNQPQHF. The chain joins TRBV5-8 to TRBJ1-5; 7 positions match TRBD1. The CDR3 length is 15 residues. Germline V gene sequence: CDR1 SGHTS, CDR2 YDEGEE. V lost 0 bases and J lost 0; bases outside the gene matches: 0.

The chain has TRBV10-3 and TRBJ2-1; TRBD1 matches at 9 bases. Germline V gene sequence: CDR1 ENHRY, CDR2 SYGVKD. The ends lost 6 bases at V and 5 bases at J; junction bases unmatched: 8. CDR3 length equals 15 residues. The CDR3 bases are TGTGCCATCAGCGGGACAGGGAAAATTAACAATGAGCAGTTCTTC. It encodes CAISGTGKINNEQFF.

This chain connects TRBV21-1 to TRBJ2-6; no DNA check was done on the table's D call, TRBD2. TRBV21-1 is assigned pseudogene status. This CDR3 spans 19 amino acids. The CDR3 protein is CASSKHPRVGLSGANVLTF. The CDR3 DNA is TGTGCCAGCAGCAAACACCCCAGGGTGGGACTTTCTGGGGCCAACGTCCTGACTTTC.

This rearrangement joins TRBV4-3 to TRBJ1-2; D is possibly TRBD1 (5 bases). The CDR3 is 16 amino acids. The V and J ends lost 0 bases and 0 bases respectively, with 11 bases between them. Germline V gives CDR1 LGHNA, CDR2 YSLEER. DNA for the CDR3: TGCGCCAGCAGCCAAGACCGGGCAGGGCCTAACTATGGCTACACCTTC. It specifies CASSQDRAGPNYGYTF.

V usage is TRBV6-5 and J usage is TRBJ2-7; D is ambiguous. Germline V gene sequence: CDR1 MNHEY, CDR2 SVGAGI. The V end was cut by 4 bases, the J end by 6 bases, with 19 bases between. This CDR3 region has 15 residues. The chain's CDR3 is CASSSPTLTASEQYF. CDR3 DNA sequence: TGTGCCAGCAGTTCCCCCACCCTTACAGCCAGCGAGCAGTACTTC.

This chain connects TRBV30 to TRBJ2-7; a possible D gene is TRBD2 (5 bases). Looked up from germline, CDR1 is GTSNPN and CDR2 is SVGIG (reference sequence). CDR3 size: 12 residues. The ends were cut back, 3 bases at V and 0 bases at J, with 6 bases in the middle. The CDR3 region has the DNA TGTGCCTGGAGGAGGGACTCCTACGAGCAGTACTTC. Residues: CAWRRDSYEQYF.

V usage is TRBV10-3 and J usage is TRBJ2-3; D possibly corresponds to TRBD1 (5 bases). The CDR3 spans 14 residues. Germline assignment: CDR1 ENHRY and CDR2 SYGVKD. V lost 0 bases and J lost 7, with 11 bases in between. The CDR3 DNA reads as TGTGCCATCAGTGAGTCGGGGCAGCTACATACGCAGTATTTT. Translation gives CAISESGQLHTQYF.

The chain recombines TRBV19 with TRBJ2-6; D gene uncertain. Germline values: CDR1 LNHDA, CDR2 SQIVND (reference sequence). Trimming left V 3 bases short and J 4 bases short, with 16 bases between. The CDR3 contains 17 residues. CDR3 DNA sequence: TGTGCCAGTAGTATGGGCCTGGCCCGGATGGGGGCCAACGTCCTGACTTTC. Its translation: CASSMGLARMGANVLTF.

The chain links TRBV7-2 to TRBJ1-5; 9 bases fit TRBD1. Germline loops: CDR1 SGHTA, CDR2 FQGNSA. The V gene end was trimmed by 6 bases and the J gene end by 4 bases; junction bases not matched to a gene: 4. This CDR3 contains 14 residues. The CDR3 spells CASRGGQGNQPQHF. As DNA, the CDR3 is TGTGCCAGCAGAGGGGGACAGGGTAATCAGCCCCAGCATTTT.